This is a list of T cell receptor beta chains from one sample in a study of post-analysis software for immune sequencing data. TCRdb fed the PCR reads into MiXCR, producing one record per CDR3 protein. The sample yields hundreds of thousands of distinct CDR3 sequences, 30% seen once. Sequencing was carried out using blood. Every receptor here comes from a girl between 5 and 17 years old with multiple sclerosis. CDR3s include the opening cysteine and the closing phenylalanine or tryptophan. The order of the fields is D gene, J gene, clone size, V gene, CDR3 protein, CDR3 DNA. The D gene is left open where the match is weak. The size field is filled for only some rows; it gives once, few, many or a size class.

d_call: TRBD2; j_call: TRBJ2-1; clone_size: .; v_call: TRBV7-9; cdr3_aa: CASSLAAGLAGLDEQFF; cdr3_nt: TGTGCCAGCAGCTTAGCGGCGGGACTAGCGGGTTTAGACGAGCAGTTCTTC
d_call: TRBD2; j_call: TRBJ2-3; clone_size: .; v_call: TRBV3-1; cdr3_aa: CASSQGTSGSRTQYF; cdr3_nt: TGTGCCAGCAGCCAAGGGACTAGCGGGAGTAGAACGCAGTATTTT
d_call: .; j_call: TRBJ1-5; clone_size: few; v_call: TRBV6-6; cdr3_aa: CASSYRQVNQPQHF; cdr3_nt: TGTGCCAGCAGTTACCGCCAGGTCAATCAGCCCCAGCATTTT
d_call: .; j_call: TRBJ2-5; clone_size: .; v_call: TRBV20-1; cdr3_aa: CSAIEGGETQYF; cdr3_nt: TGCAGTGCTATCGAGGGGGGGGAGACCCAGTACTTC
d_call: TRBD2; j_call: TRBJ2-5; clone_size: .; v_call: TRBV28; cdr3_aa: CASSLRGGPKQETQYF; cdr3_nt: TGTGCCAGCAGTTTGCGGGGGGGACCAAAACAAGAGACCCAGTACTTC
d_call: .; j_call: TRBJ2-6; clone_size: few; v_call: TRBV20-1; cdr3_aa: CSAEGTGANVLTF; cdr3_nt: TGCAGTGCGGAGGGCACCGGGGCCAACGTCCTGACTTTC
d_call: TRBD2; j_call: TRBJ2-7; clone_size: .; v_call: TRBV6-5; cdr3_aa: CAGSYRLHGLAGGEQYF; cdr3_nt: TGTGCCGGCAGTTACCGCCTCCACGGACTAGCGGGAGGCGAGCAGTACTTC
d_call: .; j_call: TRBJ2-7; clone_size: .; v_call: TRBV27; cdr3_aa: CASSLAVGAGRGDEQYF; cdr3_nt: TGTGCCAGCAGTTTAGCGGTGGGCGCGGGAAGGGGCGACGAGCAGTACTTC
d_call: TRBD2; j_call: TRBJ2-7; clone_size: many; v_call: TRBV7-2; cdr3_aa: CASSLSRLAGYEQYF; cdr3_nt: TGTGCCAGCAGCTTAAGTAGGCTAGCGGGTTACGAGCAGTACTTC
d_call: .; j_call: TRBJ1-1; clone_size: .; v_call: TRBV7-2; cdr3_aa: CASRYQGFGNTEAFF; cdr3_nt: TGTGCCAGCAGATACCAAGGTTTTGGGAACACTGAAGCTTTCTTT
d_call: .; j_call: TRBJ2-1; clone_size: .; v_call: TRBV2; cdr3_aa: CASALGPYNEQFF; cdr3_nt: TGTGCCAGCGCACTAGGGCCTTACAATGAGCAGTTCTTC
d_call: .; j_call: TRBJ2-5; clone_size: .; v_call: TRBV12-3/TRBV12-4; cdr3_aa: CASSSESVGGSQETQYF; cdr3_nt: TGTGCCAGCAGTTCGGAGTCGGTAGGGGGAAGCCAAGAGACCCAGTACTTC
d_call: TRBD1; j_call: TRBJ1-2; clone_size: .; v_call: TRBV25-1; cdr3_aa: CASSGLGQGSYGYTF; cdr3_nt: TGTGCCAGCAGTGGCCTGGGACAGGGATCCTATGGCTACACCTTC
d_call: .; j_call: TRBJ1-5; clone_size: .; v_call: TRBV4-1; cdr3_aa: CASSQRGDGSQPQHF; cdr3_nt: TGCGCCAGCAGCCAACGAGGGGACGGCAGTCAGCCCCAGCATTTT
d_call: .; j_call: TRBJ2-3; clone_size: .; v_call: TRBV20-1; cdr3_aa: CSARRGAQDTDTQYF; cdr3_nt: TGCAGTGCCCGACGGGGGGCACAAGACACAGATACGCAGTATTTT
d_call: .; j_call: TRBJ2-7; clone_size: .; v_call: TRBV7-2; cdr3_aa: CASSLALGGLRSYEQYF; cdr3_nt: TGTGCCAGCAGCTTAGCGTTGGGGGGGCTGAGGTCCTACGAGCAGTACTTC
d_call: TRBD2; j_call: TRBJ2-7; clone_size: few; v_call: TRBV7-9; cdr3_aa: CASSLARGTSAYNEQYF; cdr3_nt: TGTGCCAGCAGCTTAGCGCGTGGGACTAGCGCCTACAATGAGCAGTACTTC
d_call: .; j_call: TRBJ1-6; clone_size: .; v_call: TRBV28; cdr3_aa: CASSFRQYNSPLHF; cdr3_nt: TGTGCCAGCAGTTTTCGGCAGTATAATTCACCCCTCCACTTT
d_call: .; j_call: TRBJ2-1; clone_size: .; v_call: TRBV9; cdr3_aa: CASSVGGIEYNEQFF; cdr3_nt: TGTGCCAGCAGCGTGGGCGGGATAGAGTACAATGAGCAGTTCTTC
d_call: TRBD1; j_call: TRBJ2-5; clone_size: few; v_call: TRBV25-1; cdr3_aa: CASRRQTGGGETQYF; cdr3_nt: TGTGCCAGCAGGAGACAAACAGGGGGCGGAGAGACCCAGTACTTC
d_call: .; j_call: TRBJ2-1; clone_size: few; v_call: TRBV5-1; cdr3_aa: CASSLGLTNNEQFF; cdr3_nt: TGCGCCAGCAGCTTGGGACTAACCAACAATGAGCAGTTCTTC
d_call: .; j_call: TRBJ1-5; clone_size: .; v_call: TRBV3-1; cdr3_aa: CASSQDFAGREPQHF; cdr3_nt: TGTGCCAGCAGCCAAGATTTCGCAGGGAGGGAGCCCCAGCATTTT
d_call: TRBD2; j_call: TRBJ2-5; clone_size: .; v_call: TRBV4-3; cdr3_aa: CASSVRPGGAQETQYF; cdr3_nt: TGCGCCAGCAGCGTGCGACCGGGAGGGGCACAAGAGACCCAGTACTTC
d_call: .; j_call: TRBJ2-7; clone_size: few; v_call: TRBV15; cdr3_aa: CATSRDLQYEQYF; cdr3_nt: TGTGCCACCAGCAGAGATCTACAGTACGAGCAGTACTTC
d_call: .; j_call: TRBJ1-2; clone_size: .; v_call: TRBV6-2/TRBV6-3; cdr3_aa: CASSSSPGRVYGYTF; cdr3_nt: TGTGCCAGCAGTTCCTCCCCCGGCAGGGTCTATGGCTACACCTTC
d_call: TRBD1; j_call: TRBJ2-7; clone_size: few; v_call: TRBV20-1; cdr3_aa: CSARDRGVSYEQYF; cdr3_nt: TGCAGTGCTCGGGACAGGGGTGTCTCCTACGAGCAGTACTTC
d_call: TRBD1; j_call: TRBJ2-3; clone_size: .; v_call: TRBV29-1; cdr3_aa: CRADPSPGQGISADTRYF; cdr3_nt: TGCAGGGCGGACCCCTCACCGGGACAGGGGATTAGCGCAGATACGCGGTATTTT
d_call: .; j_call: TRBJ1-4; clone_size: .; v_call: TRBV20-1; cdr3_aa: CSALWGGEKLFF; cdr3_nt: TGCAGTGCCCTATGGGGGGGTGAAAAACTGTTTTTT
d_call: .; j_call: TRBJ2-7; clone_size: .; v_call: TRBV7-2; cdr3_aa: CASSRYGGAYEQYF; cdr3_nt: TGTGCCAGCAGCCGGTATGGCGGGGCCTACGAGCAGTACTTC
d_call: .; j_call: TRBJ1-6; clone_size: few; v_call: TRBV27; cdr3_aa: CASAGGDNSPLHF; cdr3_nt: TGTGCCAGCGCGGGCGGCGATAATTCACCCCTCCACTTT
d_call: .; j_call: TRBJ2-4; clone_size: .; v_call: TRBV7-2; cdr3_aa: CASRQAGSKNIQYF; cdr3_nt: TGTGCCAGCCGCCAGGCAGGATCCAAAAACATTCAGTACTTC
d_call: TRBD1; j_call: TRBJ1-2; clone_size: few; v_call: TRBV27; cdr3_aa: CASSFRTGLFNYGYTF; cdr3_nt: TGTGCCAGCAGCTTCCGGACAGGGCTTTTTAACTATGGCTACACCTTC
d_call: .; j_call: TRBJ2-3; clone_size: many; v_call: TRBV5-1; cdr3_aa: CASSLSGDTQYF; cdr3_nt: TGTGCCAGCAGCTTATCGGGGGATACGCAGTATTTT
d_call: .; j_call: TRBJ1-4; clone_size: once; v_call: TRBV28; cdr3_aa: CASSLRRQVNEKLYF; cdr3_nt: TGTGCCAGCAGTTTACGCCGCCAGGTTAATGAAAAACTGTATTTT
d_call: .; j_call: TRBJ1-2; clone_size: many; v_call: TRBV6-1; cdr3_aa: CASAAGYGYTF; cdr3_nt: TGTGCCAGCGCCGCCGGGTATGGCTACACCTTC
d_call: .; j_call: TRBJ2-3; clone_size: few; v_call: TRBV29-1; cdr3_aa: CSAPKGVGTDTQYF; cdr3_nt: TGCAGCGCCCCCAAAGGTGTGGGCACAGATACGCAGTATTTT
d_call: TRBD2; j_call: TRBJ2-7; clone_size: .; v_call: TRBV9; cdr3_aa: CASSESPSGRDSYEQYF; cdr3_nt: TGTGCCAGCAGCGAGTCCCCTAGCGGGAGGGATTCCTACGAGCAGTACTTC
d_call: TRBD2; j_call: TRBJ2-3; clone_size: few; v_call: TRBV5-1; cdr3_aa: CASSLGGGLSTDTQYF; cdr3_nt: TGCGCCAGCAGCTTAGGCGGGGGACTTAGCACAGATACGCAGTATTTT
d_call: .; j_call: TRBJ2-3; clone_size: few; v_call: TRBV9; cdr3_aa: CASSDGSGSTDTQYF; cdr3_nt: TGTGCCAGCAGCGACGGGAGTGGAAGCACAGATACGCAGTATTTT
d_call: TRBD2; j_call: TRBJ2-1; clone_size: .; v_call: TRBV9; cdr3_aa: CASSGGGYEQFF; cdr3_nt: TGTGCCAGCAGCGGCGGGGGATACGAGCAGTTCTTC
d_call: .; j_call: TRBJ1-5; clone_size: .; v_call: TRBV7-2; cdr3_aa: CASSQDVVQPQHF; cdr3_nt: TGTGCCAGCAGCCAAGACGTAGTCCAGCCCCAGCATTTT
d_call: TRBD2; j_call: TRBJ2-1; clone_size: .; v_call: TRBV5-1; cdr3_aa: CASSLDAGDSYNEQFF; cdr3_nt: TGCGCCAGCAGCTTGGATGCGGGAGATTCCTACAATGAGCAGTTCTTC
d_call: .; j_call: TRBJ1-1; clone_size: few; v_call: TRBV20-1; cdr3_aa: CSASQSTEAFF; cdr3_nt: TGCAGTGCTAGCCAGTCCACTGAAGCTTTCTTT
d_call: TRBD1; j_call: TRBJ2-5; clone_size: few; v_call: TRBV19; cdr3_aa: CASSGRGRSQETQYF; cdr3_nt: TGTGCCAGTAGTGGAAGGGGGCGCAGTCAAGAGACCCAGTACTTC
d_call: .; j_call: TRBJ1-2; clone_size: .; v_call: TRBV6-6; cdr3_aa: CANSRDTDYGYTF; cdr3_nt: TGTGCCAATTCCCGGGATACAGATTATGGCTACACCTTC
d_call: .; j_call: TRBJ2-1; clone_size: .; v_call: TRBV6-2/TRBV6-3; cdr3_aa: CASSAIGSPSFF; cdr3_nt: TGTGCCAGCAGCGCCATCGGGTCTCCCTCGTTCTTC